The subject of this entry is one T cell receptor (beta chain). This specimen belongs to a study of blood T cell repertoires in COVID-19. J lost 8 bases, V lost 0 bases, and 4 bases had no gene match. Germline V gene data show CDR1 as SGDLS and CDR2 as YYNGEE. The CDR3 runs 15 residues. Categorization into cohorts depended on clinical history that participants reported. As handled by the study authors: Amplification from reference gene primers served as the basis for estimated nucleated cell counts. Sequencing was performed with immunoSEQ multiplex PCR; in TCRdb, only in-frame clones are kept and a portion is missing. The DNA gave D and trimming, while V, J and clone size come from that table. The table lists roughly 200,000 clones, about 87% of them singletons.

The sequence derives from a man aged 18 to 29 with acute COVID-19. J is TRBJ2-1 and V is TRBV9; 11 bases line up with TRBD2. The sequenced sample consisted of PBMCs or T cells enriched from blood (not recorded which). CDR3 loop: CASSVVLAGVHEQFF. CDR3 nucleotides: TGTGCCAGCAGCGTAGTACTAGCGGGAGTTCATGAGCAGTTCTTC.